This TCR beta chain was recovered during a study of T cell repertoires in cytomegalovirus infection. Background on the study: The authors relied on CMV epitopes, both recently identified HLA-C-restricted and well-studied HLA-B-restricted. Public TCR beta signatures marked donors with CMV infection and the matching HLA.

Regarding this clonotype: Antigen: not known.

Study-level findings and limits: HLA-C-restricted, CMV-specific TCR beta clonotypes were dominant ex vivo.

Germline CDR1 and CDR2: MNHEY and SVGEGT. This CDR3 has 12 amino acids. V lost 4 bases and J lost 8, with 6 bases in between. TCRdb reprocessed the reads via MiXCR and lists one record per CDR3 protein. The data show fewer than 1,000,000 distinct CDR3 sequences, around 32% seen once. Sequenced here: cultured CD8+ T cells from PBMCs, sampled from culture after CMV antigen stimulation. V usage is TRBV6-2 or TRBV6-3 and J usage is TRBJ2-6; a weak D match, TRBD2 (5 bases). The receptor comes from a human donor in good health (CMV status not recorded). Some clones in this sample may be carry-over from other donors' samples. The CDR3 DNA sequence: TGTGCCAGCAGTTTCGGGACCAACGTCCTGACTTTC. Amino acids: CASSFGTNVLTF.